The 5 T cell receptor beta chains listed next were all sequenced from one sample in a study of blood T cells in healthy people across ages. PCR was performed a second time for about 6 to 11 cycles using a sample-barcoded 5' primer and a J-beta primer mix. TCRdb reprocessed the 5' RACE reads with MiXCR, giving one entry per CDR3 protein. The table shows about 1,400,000 distinct CDR3 sequences, with roughly 64% occurring only once. The sample taken for sequencing was blood. The receptors were sampled from a man between 18 and 29 years old in good health.

The chain is built from TRBV27 and TRBJ2-3, with TRBD1 as a possible D gene (6 bases). V was trimmed by 6 bases and J by 0 bases, leaving 16 bases between them. There are 16 residues in the CDR3. Germline lookup yields CDR1 MNHEY and CDR2 SMNVEV (reference sequence). As DNA, the CDR3 is TGTGCCAGCAGCCCCTCGTCGGGACAAAGCACAGATACGCAGTATTTT. Translating it yields CASSPSSGQSTDTQYF.

This rearrangement joins TRBV4-3 to TRBJ2-4, with D possibly being TRBD2 (5 bases). With the DNA end fitting TRBJ2-7 better, the J assignment may be wrong. The germline gives CDR1 LGHNA, CDR2 YSLEER. This CDR3 has 16 amino acids. CDR3 sequence: CASSQDSSGLKNEQYF. The CDR3 DNA is TGCGCCAGCAGCCAAGATAGCTCCGGACTTAAAAACGAGCAGTACTTC.

The rearrangement joins TRBV27 to TRBJ1-4; no clear D. The CDR3 spans 14 residues. CDR1 MNHEY and CDR2 SMNVEV come from the germline V gene (reference sequence). V dropped 3 bases and J dropped 5 bases, with 10 bases sitting between them. CDR3 in DNA: TGTGCCAGCAGTTTGATGGCAGCAAATGAAAAACTGTTTTTT. Amino acids: CASSLMAANEKLFF.

This sequence joins TRBV10-3 and TRBJ2-1; 8 bases line up with TRBD2. J was trimmed by 4 bases and V by 4 bases; bases with no gene match: 6. Germline values: CDR1 ENHRY, CDR2 SYGVKD. The CDR3 length is 15 residues. The CDR3 spells CAISAIAGWYNEQFF. CDR3 bases: TGTGCCATCAGTGCTATAGCGGGATGGTACAATGAGCAGTTCTTC.

The chain couples TRBV6-1 to TRBJ1-6, with 9 bases identical to TRBD1. V gave up 6 bases and J gave up 1 base; unmatched junction bases: 13. The germline V gene has CDR1 MNHNS and CDR2 SASEGT. This CDR3 is 19 amino acids long. CDR3 region: CASSNTGTGSRSYNSPLHF. CDR3 bases: TGTGCCAGCAGCAATACCGGGACAGGGAGCCGTTCCTATAATTCACCCCTCCACTTT.